The TCR beta chain under discussion was sequenced for a study of technical replicates of blood from a handful of donors. Assay used: immunoSEQ multiplex PCR; TCRdb lists only in-frame clones, some missing. The sample consists of 40,000 to 60,000 clones, around 90% of them appearing once. The CDR3 is 15 residues long. Germline CDR1 is SNHLY and CDR2 is FYNNEI. The ends lost 8 bases at V and 5 bases at J; junction bases unmatched: 6. Material for sequencing was PBMCs. The rearrangement links TRBV2 to TRBJ2-5; 15 nucleotides align to TRBD2. This receptor was obtained from a human donor in good health. Some clones in this sample may be carry-over from other donors' samples. In DNA form, the CDR3 reads TGTGCCAGCCGGACTAGCGGGGGGGCCTGGGAGACCCAGTACTTC. Its protein product is CASRTSGGAWETQYF.